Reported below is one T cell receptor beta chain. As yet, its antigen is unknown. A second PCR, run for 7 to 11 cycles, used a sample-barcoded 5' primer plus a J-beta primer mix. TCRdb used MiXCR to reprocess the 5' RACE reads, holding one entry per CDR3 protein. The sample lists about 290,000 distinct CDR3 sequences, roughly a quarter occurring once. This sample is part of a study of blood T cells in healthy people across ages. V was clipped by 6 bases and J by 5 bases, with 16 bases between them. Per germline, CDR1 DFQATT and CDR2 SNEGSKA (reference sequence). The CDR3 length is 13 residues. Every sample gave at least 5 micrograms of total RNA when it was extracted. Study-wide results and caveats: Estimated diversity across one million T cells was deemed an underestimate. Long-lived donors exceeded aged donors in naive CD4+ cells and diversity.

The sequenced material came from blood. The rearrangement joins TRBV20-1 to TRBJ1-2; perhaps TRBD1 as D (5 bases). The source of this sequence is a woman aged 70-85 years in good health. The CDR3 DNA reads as TGCAGTGCGCCAGGGAGTTTAACATATGGCTACACCTTC. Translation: CSAPGSLTYGYTF.